Below are 22 T cell receptor beta chains sequenced from a single sample in a study of blood T cells in healthy people across ages. Through a sample-barcoded 5' primer and a J-beta primer mix, a second PCR was run for roughly 6 to 12 cycles. One entry per CDR3 protein results from TCRdb running MiXCR on the 5' RACE reads. The table lists about 1.6 million distinct CDR3 sequences, roughly a third of them singletons. Material: blood. These receptor sequences come from a woman in her 30s in good health.

This clonotype has more than one count but fewer than ten. V usage is TRBV7-9 and J usage is TRBJ2-7; no reliable D call. The V end was cut by 4 bases, the J end by 6 bases, with 13 bases between. Germline assignment: CDR1 SEHNR and CDR2 FQNEAQ (reference sequence). The CDR3 length is 13 residues. The CDR3 reads CASSYRATSEQYF. For the CDR3, the DNA is TGTGCCAGCAGCTACCGGGCCACTTCCGAGCAGTACTTC.

The chain couples TRBV20-1 to TRBJ2-5, with D possibly matching TRBD2 (6 bases). Germline V gives CDR1 DFQATT, CDR2 SNEGSKA (reference sequence). V gave up 5 bases and J gave up 1 base, with 14 bases separating them. This CDR3 has 14 amino acids. The chain's CDR3 is CSAPGLPIQETQYF. The CDR3, as DNA: TGCAGTGCTCCCGGACTACCCATCCAAGAGACCCAGTACTTC.

The V call is TRBV27, the J call TRBJ2-1; 9 nucleotides agree with TRBD2. The J segment lost 4 bases and the V segment lost 6 bases, leaving 10 bases of the junction unmatched. The CDR3 extends over 16 amino acids. Germline CDR1 and CDR2: MNHEY and SMNVEV (reference sequence). The CDR3 reads CASSRRFLAGYNEQFF. The CDR3 nucleotides read TGTGCCAGCAGCCGTCGTTTTCTAGCGGGATACAATGAGCAGTTCTTC.

This clonotype has just a few counts. The gene calls are TRBV11-2 and TRBJ2-3; D is unclear. CDR3 size: 17 residues. V shed 0 bases and J shed 0 bases, with 13 bases lying between them. Germline lookup yields CDR1 SGHAT and CDR2 FQNNGV. The CDR3 is CASSLDLGSLSTDTQYF. The CDR3 nucleotides read TGTGCCAGCAGCTTAGACTTGGGGTCGCTTAGCACAGATACGCAGTATTTT.

The chain joins TRBV15 to TRBJ2-1; TRBD1 agrees at 11 bases. Per the germline V gene, CDR1 is LNHNV and CDR2 is YYDKDF (reference sequence). Trimming cost V 9 bases and J 6 bases; bases outside gene matches: 7. The CDR3 covers 14 residues. CDR3 sequence (DNA): TGTGCCACGTCACCGGGACAGGGGGGCAATGAGCAGTTCTTC. It codes for CATSPGQGGNEQFF.

J is TRBJ2-3 and V is TRBV6-6; 8 bases match TRBD2. CDR3 length equals 16 residues. Germline CDR1 is MNHNY and CDR2 is SVGAGI (reference sequence). J was trimmed by 4 bases and V by 4 bases; bases with no gene match: 10. The CDR3 sequence: CASSSPPGGPADTQYF. In nucleotides, the CDR3 is TGTGCCAGCAGTTCCCCCCCGGGGGGGCCGGCAGATACGCAGTATTTT.

This clonotype was seen a handful of times. The rearrangement uses TRBV25-1 and TRBJ2-5; TRBD2 agrees at 11 bases. Germline values: CDR1 MGHDK, CDR2 SYGVNS. There are 18 residues in the CDR3. V gave up 1 base and J gave up 5 bases; unmatched junction bases: 12. CDR3 DNA: TGTGCCAGCAGTGAATTACCCACTAGCGGGGGCACCCCGGAGACCCAGTACTTC. It is translated as CASSELPTSGGTPETQYF.

This clonotype has just a few counts. J is TRBJ2-5 and V is TRBV6-5; 7 bases agree with TRBD1. The CDR3 is made up of 16 amino acids. Germline trimming cut 0 bases from V and 3 bases from J; bases unmatched to any gene: 7. Germline values: CDR1 MNHEY, CDR2 SVGAGI. In nucleotides, the CDR3 is TGTGCCAGCAGTTACTCATCTGGGACAGTTAAAGAGACCCAGTACTTC. Its protein product is CASSYSSGTVKETQYF.

This clonotype was counted a few times. The rearrangement links TRBV11-2 to TRBJ2-3; the match to TRBD2 covers 10 bases. From germline, CDR1 is SGHAT and CDR2 FQNNGV. The CDR3 is 16 residues long. V was pared by 6 bases and J by 2 bases, with 8 bases of the junction left unmatched. CDR3 sequence reads: CASSPGLATPTDTQYF. The CDR3 DNA is TGTGCCAGCAGTCCGGGACTAGCGACCCCCACAGATACGCAGTATTTT.

This CDR3 is CASSYSDNTEAFF. In DNA form, the CDR3 reads TGTGCCAGCAGTTACTCAGACAACACTGAAGCTTTCTTT. This chain connects TRBV6-6 to TRBJ1-1, with D unclear. This CDR3 is built from 13 residues. V gave up 0 bases and J gave up 2 bases, with 4 bases separating them. Germline V gives CDR1 MNHNY, CDR2 SVGAGI (reference sequence).

This chain joins TRBV7-9 and TRBJ2-7, with TRBD1 matching 8 bases. This CDR3 contains 15 residues. The ends lost 7 bases at V and 3 bases at J; junction bases unmatched: 11. In germline, CDR1 is SEHNR, CDR2 FQNEAQ (reference sequence). CDR3: CASTDPLQGDYEQYF. CDR3 DNA: TGTGCCAGCACCGACCCCCTACAGGGGGACTACGAGCAGTACTTC.

This clonotype was recorded a few times. The J gene is TRBJ2-7, the V gene TRBV5-1, with D maybe TRBD1 (5 bases). Germline lookup yields CDR1 SGHRS and CDR2 YFSETQ. The CDR3 is made up of 15 amino acids. Between the trimmed V and J ends, which lost 4 bases and 4 bases, there was a span of 18 bases. The CDR3 coding sequence is TGCGCCAGCAGCCCTAGACAGTCAAAGGATTACGAGCAGTACTTC. It codes for CASSPRQSKDYEQYF.

This clonotype was observed once. This chain links TRBV5-1 with TRBJ2-7; 9 nucleotides line up with TRBD1. Per germline, CDR1 SGHRS and CDR2 YFSETQ. The ends lost 3 bases at V and 1 base at J; junction bases unmatched: 5. This CDR3 region has 15 residues. The CDR3 loop is CASSSVQGASYEQYF. CDR3 DNA sequence: TGCGCCAGCAGCTCGGTACAGGGGGCGTCCTACGAGCAGTACTTC.

With regard to this clonotype: A read error may explain this, as a much larger clone is one base away. The rearrangement uses TRBV18 and TRBJ2-1; 7 positions match TRBD1. Trimming removed 8 bases from V and 10 bases from J; junction bases left unmatched: 14. Germline loops: CDR1 KGHSH, CDR2 LQKENI. This CDR3 comprises 14 residues. CDR3 sequence (DNA): TGTGCCAGCACGACAGGGCTAACAACCTACGAGCAGTTCTTC. Translated, it gives CASTTGLTTYEQFF.

J is TRBJ2-5 and V is TRBV29-1; the D call may be TRBD1 or TRBD2 (5 bases each). Trimming pared 5 bases from V and 13 bases from J, leaving 17 bases between. The germline CDR1 and CDR2 sequences are SQVTM and ANQGSEA. The CDR3 is 11 residues long. The CDR3 region is CSVFGGNSVYF. CDR3 sequence (DNA): TGCAGCGTTTTTGGGGGTAACAGTGTGTACTTC.

V gene TRBV20-1 combines with J gene TRBJ2-1; 13 nucleotides match TRBD2. J lost 1 base, V lost 6 bases, and 9 bases had no gene match. Germline V gives CDR1 DFQATT, CDR2 SNEGSKA (reference sequence). The CDR3 spans 17 residues. The CDR3 spells CSALTSGREKSYNEQFF. Here the CDR3 DNA reads TGCAGTGCGCTAACTAGCGGGAGGGAAAAATCCTACAATGAGCAGTTCTTC.

CDR3 in amino acids: CASTQWRNQETQYF. The CDR3 coding sequence is TGTGCCAGCACCCAGTGGAGAAACCAAGAGACCCAGTACTTC. The chain joins TRBV6-2 or TRBV6-3 to TRBJ2-5, with D unresolved. This CDR3 comprises 14 residues. Germline-derived CDR1 and CDR2 are MNHEY and SVGEGT. Between the trimmed V and J ends, which lost 7 bases and 0 bases, there was a span of 12 bases.

A few counts support this clonotype. The chain recombines TRBV7-6 with TRBJ2-1, with 10 bases lining up with TRBD2. The V gene's germline CDR1 is SGHVS and CDR2 FNYEAQ. The V and J ends lost 5 bases and 8 bases, in that order; junction bases with no gene match: 12. The length of the CDR3 is 16 residues. CDR3 DNA sequence: TGTGCCAGCAGCCCCAGCACTAGCGGGGTCTGGGATGAGCAGTTCTTC. Residues: CASSPSTSGVWDEQFF.

A few counts support this clonotype. This chain joins TRBV4-1 and TRBJ2-5; 8 positions agree with TRBD2. Unmatched junction bases numbered 15, after V lost 0 bases and J lost 0 bases. There are 20 residues in the CDR3. In germline, CDR1 is MGHRA, CDR2 YSYEKL. CDR3 region: CASSQDFLTSEKTYQETQYF. CDR3 sequence (DNA): TGCGCCAGCAGCCAAGATTTTTTGACTAGCGAAAAGACGTACCAAGAGACCCAGTACTTC.

The chain couples TRBV9 to TRBJ2-1; D ambiguous. The CDR3 is made up of 16 amino acids. Trimming took 4 bases from V and 0 from J, leaving 14 bases between them. Germline values: CDR1 SGDLS, CDR2 YYNGEE. CDR3 sequence: CASSSSIVDSYNEQFF. The CDR3, as DNA: TGTGCCAGCAGCTCGTCGATCGTGGACTCCTACAATGAGCAGTTCTTC.

This chain joins TRBV2 and TRBJ1-1, with D possibly TRBD1 on 5 matching bases. The length of the CDR3 is 13 residues. Germline V gene lookup returns CDR1 SNHLY and CDR2 FYNNEI. With 8 bases removed from V and 2 bases from J, the gap between germline ends came to 12 bases. This CDR3 is CASGDGINTEAFF. DNA for the CDR3: TGTGCCAGCGGGGACGGGATAAACACTGAAGCTTTCTTT.

The chain combines TRBV11-2 with TRBJ2-5; weak D call: TRBD1 (6 bases). The germline CDR1 and CDR2 sequences are SGHAT and FQNNGV. The germline V and J ends were trimmed by 4 bases and 4 bases, with 19 bases remaining between them. The CDR3 has 16 amino acids. CDR3 coding DNA: TGTGCCAGCAGCTGGACAGACAGTCCCTGGGGAGAGACCCAGTACTTC. It yields the protein CASSWTDSPWGETQYF.